One sample yielded the 32 T cell receptor beta chains listed below, sequenced in a study of low-dose radiotherapy and immunotherapy resistance in tumors. First-strand cDNA used TRAV- and TRBV-specific primers, covering alpha and beta chains. Using a constant-region primer together with a V-primer adapter, TCRs were subjected to about 18 PCR cycles of amplification. MiXCR, run by TCRdb on the reads, gives a single entry per CDR3 protein. Of 11,000 to 15,000 distinct CDR3 sequences in the sample, 49% were seen once. The origin of the receptors is a human donor with advanced metastatic prostate, ovarian, gallbladder or colorectal cancer (not recorded which). This table probably holds off-target reads from a library built for another chain.

The V and J genes are TRBV3-1 and TRBJ1-6, with D unresolved. The CDR3 covers 13 residues. Deletions cut 3 bases from V and 10 bases from J, with 10 bases between. Germline CDR1 reads LGHDT; CDR2 reads YNNKEL (reference sequence). CDR3 loop: CASSQGPNSPLHF. The DNA for the CDR3 is TGTGCCAGCAGCCAGGGTCCCAACTCACCCCTCCACTTT. Supplemented by reference TRBV3-1 and TRBJ1-6, the full variable domain reads DTAVSQTPKYLVTQMGNDKSIKCEQNLGHDTMYWYKQDSKKFLKIMFSYNNKELIINETVPNRFSPKSPDKAHLNLHINSLELGDSAVYFCASSQGPNSPLHFGNGTRLTVT.

The J gene is TRBJ2-1, the V gene TRBV6-4; 8 nucleotides line up with TRBD2. The CDR3 is 15 residues long. V shed 3 bases, J shed 12 bases, and the junction held 13 bases outside the gene matches. Per germline, CDR1 MRHNA and CDR2 SNTAGT. Written as DNA, the CDR3 is TGTGCCAGCAGTGAACTAGCGGTCCCTCCTGCCGGGCAGTTCTTC. Encoded protein: CASSELAVPPAGQFF.

In this sample, this clonotype turned up a few times. This chain joins TRBV28 and TRBJ2-7; D may be TRBD2 (6 bases). The CDR3 length is 16 residues. CDR1 and CDR2 from the germline V gene are MDHEN and SYDVKM. V shed 3 bases and J shed 4 bases, with 19 bases lying between them. As DNA, the CDR3 is TGTGCCAGCAGTTTTGTGGCGGGGAGGTCCACTTACGAGCAGTACTTC. It is translated as CASSFVAGRSTYEQYF.

The chain joins TRBV20-1 to TRBJ2-1; TRBD2 matches at 8 bases. Per germline, CDR1 DFQATT and CDR2 SNEGSKA (reference sequence). Unmatched junction bases numbered 10, after V lost 3 bases and J lost 0 bases. This CDR3 has 17 amino acids. CDR3 in DNA: TGCAGTGCTAGTAAACTCGGCGGGAGGAGCTCCTACAATGAGCAGTTCTTC. It codes for CSASKLGGRSSYNEQFF.

The chain employs TRBV15 and TRBJ2-7, with 11 bases identical to TRBD2. Germline CDR1 and CDR2: LNHNV and YYDKDF (reference sequence). V was pared by 2 bases and J by 2 bases, with 2 bases of the junction left unmatched. The CDR3 has 15 amino acids. The CDR3 sequence is CATSRLAGGTYEQYF. DNA of the CDR3: TGTGCCACCAGCAGACTAGCGGGGGGCACCTACGAGCAGTACTTC.

This clonotype has only a few counts. The rearrangement links TRBV5-1 to TRBJ1-1, with 7 bases that match TRBD1. The germline CDR1 and CDR2 sequences are SGHRS and YFSETQ. The CDR3 is made up of 15 amino acids. V lost 2 bases to trimming and J lost 1 base; unmatched junction nucleotides: 5. CDR3: CASSLRGQTNTEAFF. The CDR3 nucleotides are TGCGCCAGCAGCTTACGGGGACAGACGAACACTGAAGCTTTCTTT.

This clonotype has more than one count but fewer than ten. The CDR3 DNA follows: TGTGCCAGCAGTTTAGAGACTAGCGGGATCGAGCAGTACTTC. Protein product: CASSLETSGIEQYF. The chain links TRBV27 to TRBJ2-7; 11 positions match TRBD2. V trimming: 2 bases; J trimming: 6 bases; junction bases outside the gene matches: 3. The length of the CDR3 is 14 residues. Germline V gene data show CDR1 as MNHEY and CDR2 as SMNVEV (reference sequence).

The V and J genes are TRBV6-2 or TRBV6-3 and TRBJ2-5, with a weak D call TRBD2 (6 bases). Germline V CDR1 and CDR2: MNHEY, SVGEGT. The germline V and J ends were trimmed by 5 bases and 5 bases, with 18 bases remaining between them. The CDR3 totals 15 residues. This CDR3 reads CASSGGAGRKETQYF. For the CDR3, the DNA is TGTGCCAGCAGTGGAGGAGCGGGCCGTAAGGAGACCCAGTACTTC.

The chain couples TRBV12-3 or TRBV12-4 to TRBJ1-1; D is unclear. Between the trimmed V and J ends, which lost 5 bases and 6 bases, there was a span of 13 bases. The CDR3 has 13 residues. CDR3 DNA sequence: TGTGCCAGCAGTGCTACAGAAGGCGCTGAAGCTTTCTTT. Translation: CASSATEGAEAFF.

The J gene is TRBJ2-7, the V gene TRBV20-1; 10 nucleotides align to TRBD2. The CDR3 sequence is 12 residues long. Looked up from germline, CDR1 is DFQATT and CDR2 is SNEGSKA (reference sequence). Losses at the gene ends were 7 bases for V and 6 bases for J; bases not matched to a gene: 6. In DNA form, the CDR3 reads TGCAGTGTGCTAGCGGGGGTTTCCGAGCAGTACTTC. Amino acid sequence: CSVLAGVSEQYF.

V and J are TRBV6-1 and TRBJ1-2; perhaps TRBD1 as D (5 bases). This CDR3 spans 14 amino acids. The ends were cut back, 6 bases at V and 3 bases at J, with 14 bases in the middle. Germline lookup yields CDR1 MNHNS and CDR2 SASEGT. The chain's CDR3 is CASRRDGIDYGYTF. In DNA form, the CDR3 reads TGTGCCAGCAGGAGGGACGGCATAGACTATGGCTACACCTTC.

There are a few counts of this clonotype. The rearrangement uses TRBV11-2 and TRBJ1-1; no clear D. The CDR3 sequence is 13 residues long. Trimming removed 2 bases from V and 3 bases from J, with 7 bases in between. Looked up from germline, CDR1 is SGHAT and CDR2 is FQNNGV. CDR3 protein: CASSLNQHTEAFF. The CDR3 region has the DNA TGTGCCAGCAGCTTAAACCAGCACACTGAAGCTTTCTTT.

The chain links TRBV29-1 to TRBJ2-7; the D is unclear. Trimming removed 5 bases from V and 3 bases from J, with 11 bases in between. Per germline, CDR1 SQVTM and CDR2 ANQGSEA. The CDR3 extends over 12 amino acids. CDR3 in DNA: TGCAGCGTTTTAGGGTTTCGCTACGAGCAGTACTTC. Translated: CSVLGFRYEQYF.

CDR3 residues: CSAARDRGRKSPLHF. CDR3 in DNA: TGCAGTGCTGCCCGGGACAGGGGAAGAAAATCACCCCTCCACTTT. The rearrangement links TRBV20-1 to TRBJ1-6; 10 bases are shared with TRBD1. With 5 bases clipped from V and 10 bases from J, the junction kept 11 bases outside the gene matches. The CDR3 consists of 15 residues. Germline-derived CDR1 and CDR2 are DFQATT and SNEGSKA (reference sequence).

CDR3 residues: CSARDPVRLETQYF. The CDR3 nucleotides are TGCAGTGCTAGAGATCCCGTGAGATTGGAGACCCAGTACTTC. This chain links TRBV20-1 with TRBJ2-5; D gene ambiguous. Trimming stripped 0 bases from V and 5 bases from J, with 13 bases between. This CDR3 is built from 14 residues. Looked up from germline, CDR1 is DFQATT and CDR2 is SNEGSKA (reference sequence).

The V gene is TRBV6-2 or TRBV6-3, the J gene TRBJ2-7; 9 bases line up with TRBD2. Germline trimming cut 7 bases from V and 0 bases from J; bases unmatched to any gene: 7. Looked up from germline, CDR1 is MNHEY and CDR2 is SVGEGT. This CDR3 is built from 15 residues. The CDR3 loop reads CASTTAGGDSYEQYF. The CDR3 nucleotides read TGTGCCAGCACCACAGCGGGGGGCGACTCCTACGAGCAGTACTTC.

V and J are TRBV6-8 and TRBJ2-3; D gene ambiguous. V lost 0 bases to trimming and J lost 3 bases, with 4 bases between them. The CDR3 has 13 amino acids. From germline, CDR1 is MNHGY and CDR2 SAAAGT. The CDR3 nucleotides are TGTGCCAGCAGTTACTCGGTGACAGATACGCAGTATTTT. Its protein is CASSYSVTDTQYF.

The V gene is TRBV7-2, the J gene TRBJ2-3, with 11 positions matching TRBD2. Germline CDR1 is SGHTA and CDR2 is FQGNSA. The CDR3 spans 16 residues. Germline trimming cut 5 bases from V and 4 bases from J; bases unmatched to any gene: 8. CDR3 loop: CASSRSGGVWADTQYF. The CDR3 nucleotides read TGTGCCAGCAGCCGTAGCGGGGGGGTGTGGGCAGATACGCAGTATTTT.

This sequence joins TRBV12-3 or TRBV12-4 and TRBJ1-6; weak D call: TRBD1 (6 bases). The CDR3 sequence is 15 residues long. Trimming took off 4 bases at V and 7 bases at J, with 14 bases between the two ends. The CDR3 bases are TGTGCCAGCAGTTCCGGGGGGGCTAGCAATTCACCCCTCCACTTT. This codes for CASSSGGASNSPLHF.

This chain links TRBV15 with TRBJ2-1; D is undetermined. The V and J ends lost 0 bases and 4 bases respectively, with 10 bases between them. Germline lookup yields CDR1 LNHNV and CDR2 YYDKDF (reference sequence). CDR3 length: 15 amino acids. CDR3 loop: CATSRDQGIYNEQFF. DNA for the CDR3: TGTGCCACCAGCAGAGATCAAGGGATTTACAATGAGCAGTTCTTC. The entire variable domain, with the rest obtained from reference TRBV15 and TRBJ2-1, is as follows: DAMVIQNPRYQVTQFGKPVTLSCSQTLNHNVMYWYQQKSSQAPKLLFHYYDKDFNNEADTPDNFQSRRPNTSFCFLDIRSPGLGDTAMYLCATSRDQGIYNEQFFGPGTRLTVL.

This clonotype was seen only a few times. This chain links TRBV26 with TRBJ1-2; the DNA was not compared with TRBD1, the D call given in the table. TRBV26 is designated a pseudogene. The length of the CDR3 is 13 residues. The CDR3 sequence is CAIRQGNNYGYTF. CDR3 coding DNA: TGTGCCATCCGGCAGGGGAATAACTATGGCTACACCTTC.

V is TRBV10-2 and J is TRBJ2-7, with TRBD1 identical over 12 bases. Germline CDR1 WSHSY, CDR2 SAAADI. Losses at the gene ends were 7 bases for V and 3 bases for J; bases not matched to a gene: 7. This CDR3 is 15 amino acids long. CDR3 sequence: CASIGTGGLLYEQYF. The CDR3 nucleotides read TGCGCCAGCATCGGGACAGGGGGCCTACTCTACGAGCAGTACTTC.

V usage is TRBV27 and J usage is TRBJ2-2; D not certain. There are 13 residues in the CDR3. Germline CDR1 is MNHEY and CDR2 is SMNVEV (reference sequence). Trimming took 3 bases from V and 3 from J, leaving 5 bases between them. In nucleotides, the CDR3 is TGTGCCAGCAGTTTTATGGACACCGGGGAGCTGTTTTTT. It specifies CASSFMDTGELFF.

V usage is TRBV9 and J usage is TRBJ1-6, with D perhaps TRBD1 (5 bases). With 3 bases removed from V and 9 bases from J, the gap between germline ends came to 10 bases. Per germline, CDR1 SGDLS and CDR2 YYNGEE. This CDR3 contains 13 residues. DNA of the CDR3: TGTGCCAGCAGCGGGGACGGAGGTTCACCCCTCCACTTT. Amino acid sequence: CASSGDGGSPLHF.

This clonotype turned up a few times. This chain connects TRBV5-4 to TRBJ2-1; weak D call: TRBD1 (6 bases). V gave up 0 bases and J gave up 3 bases, with 10 bases separating them. Germline V gene sequence: CDR1 SGHNT, CDR2 YYREEE (reference sequence). The CDR3 is 15 residues long. CDR3 sequence (DNA): TGTGCCAGCAGCTTGGGGGACATACTCTACAATGAGCAGTTCTTC. Residues: CASSLGDILYNEQFF.

V gene TRBV9 combines with J gene TRBJ2-7, with TRBD1 matching 11 bases. With 4 bases clipped from V and 3 bases from J, the junction kept 6 bases outside the gene matches. The CDR3 length is 15 residues. Germline V gene data show CDR1 as SGDLS and CDR2 as YYNGEE. The CDR3 loop is CASSLHGTGGYEQYF. CDR3 nucleotide sequence: TGTGCCAGCAGCCTTCACGGGACAGGGGGCTACGAGCAGTACTTC.

CDR3 nucleotide sequence: TGTGCCAGCAGCTTAGCAGGACCCTACGAGCAGTACTTC. Its protein is CASSLAGPYEQYF. V gene TRBV11-2 combines with J gene TRBJ2-7, with D uncertain. Germline V gene sequence: CDR1 SGHAT, CDR2 FQNNGV. V shed 1 base and J shed 2 bases, with 6 bases lying between them. The CDR3 length is 13 residues.

This chain links TRBV24-1 with TRBJ2-1; tentative D call: TRBD2 (5 bases). V was cut by 4 bases and J by 2 bases, with 14 bases left in between. Per the germline V gene, CDR1 is KGHDR and CDR2 is SFDVKD. The CDR3 contains 16 residues. In DNA form, the CDR3 reads TGTGCCACCAGTGACCCTGGGCCTAGCCCCTACAATGAGCAGTTCTTC. Protein product: CATSDPGPSPYNEQFF.

V and J are TRBV18 and TRBJ1-5; 7 positions match TRBD1. V lost 6 bases and J lost 1; bases outside the gene matches: 6. The CDR3 has 15 amino acids. Germline CDR1 reads KGHSH; CDR2 reads LQKENI. For the CDR3, the DNA is TGTGCCAGCTCGCCCCAGGGGGGAAGCAATCAGCCCCAGCATTTT. It translates to CASSPQGGSNQPQHF.

There are a few counts of this clonotype. The chain couples TRBV11-2 to TRBJ2-1; the D is unclear. The CDR3 runs to 12 residues. Deletions cut 5 bases from V and 6 bases from J, with 8 bases between. The germline CDR1 and CDR2 sequences are SGHAT and FQNNGV. The CDR3 nucleotides are TGTGCCAGCAGCCCTCATAGCAATGAGCAGTTCTTC. Translated: CASSPHSNEQFF.

This clonotype appeared a few times. The chain couples TRBV9 to TRBJ1-2, with a weak D call TRBD1 (5 bases). Germline V gene lookup returns CDR1 SGDLS and CDR2 YYNGEE. The length of the CDR3 is 14 residues. The germline V and J ends were trimmed by 0 bases and 14 bases, with 20 bases remaining between them. The CDR3, as DNA: TGTGCCAGCAGCGTAGATTTGGGACCCTCTTTCTTGACCTTC. Translation gives CASSVDLGPSFLTF.

This clonotype was observed a few times. The chain is built from TRBV7-2 and TRBJ2-1, with a weak D call TRBD1 (5 bases). CDR1 and CDR2 (germline): SGHTA, FQGNSA. The CDR3 consists of 13 residues. The ends were cut back, 4 bases at V and 6 bases at J, with 10 bases in the middle. CDR3 amino acids: CASSSGPFNEQFF. Here the CDR3 DNA reads TGTGCCAGCAGCTCAGGGCCTTTCAATGAGCAGTTCTTC.